The TCR beta chain described here comes from a study of metastatic and nonmetastatic thyroid tumors. V dropped 0 bases and J dropped 2 bases, with 9 bases sitting between them. The germline V gene has CDR1 SGDLS and CDR2 YYNGEE. The CDR3 sequence is 15 residues long. The entire patient cohort was treatment-naive prior to thyroid surgery. Via MiXCR, TCRdb re-called the PCR reads. This table has 40,000 or so clones, about a sixth appearing once. In this sample, this clone turned up many times. Specimen: tumor tissue. The sequence derives from a female donor with papillary thyroid cancer or a benign thyroid nodule (not recorded which). Some clones in this sample may be carry-over from other donors' samples. The chain recombines TRBV9 with TRBJ2-1, with D tentatively TRBD2 (6 bases). Here the CDR3 reads CASSVAGLTYNEQFF. The DNA of the CDR3 is TGTGCCAGCAGCGTAGCAGGACTAACCTACAATGAGCAGTTCTTC.